A selection of T cell receptor beta chains follows, all from one sample in a study of blood T cell repertoires in COVID-19. TCRdb's table, derived via immunoSEQ multiplex PCR, lists solely in-frame clones and lacks some. Seen here are roughly 320,000 clones, around 86% observed once, and the top ten hold over 1%. Sample: peripheral blood. The receptors originated from a man aged 70 or older with acute or convalescent COVID-19. Both conserved end residues are part of each CDR3. D genes are given only for firm matches. Only some rows state a clone size, as once, few, many or a class for expanded clones.

>TRBD1|.|TRBJ2-7|TRBV5-4
CASRNPGQEYYEQYF
TGTGCCAGCAGGAATCCGGGACAGGAGTACTACGAGCAGTACTTC
>TRBD1|.|TRBJ2-1|TRBV5-1
CASSLGQGDEQFF
TGCGCCAGCAGTTTGGGACAGGGCGATGAGCAGTTCTTC
>TRBD2|.|TRBJ2-2|TRBV29-1
CSGTPGTGGTGELFF
TGCAGCGGCACCCCCGGGACGGGGGGGACCGGGGAGCTGTTTTTT
>.|.|TRBJ1-4|TRBV19
CASSPDRATNEKLFF
TGTGCCAGTAGTCCTGACAGAGCAACTAATGAAAAACTGTTTTTT
>TRBD1|few|TRBJ1-5|TRBV18
CASSLTRTGFNQPQHF
TGTGCCAGCTCATTAACCCGGACAGGGTTTAATCAGCCCCAGCATTTT
>.|.|TRBJ1-2|TRBV7-8
CASSSAGTGGYTF
TGTGCCAGCAGCTCCGCGGGGACCGGAGGCTACACCTTC
>TRBD1|.|TRBJ1-1|TRBV7-9
CASSRRQGGTEAFF
TGTGCCAGCAGCCGCCGACAGGGGGGCACTGAAGCTTTCTTT
>.|.|TRBJ2-2|TRBV21-1
CASLKGGGESTGELFF
TGTGCCAGCCTAAAGGGCGGGGGCGAGAGCACCGGGGAGCTGTTTTTT
>.|.|TRBJ1-5|TRBV30
CAWALQGGQPQHF
TGTGCCTGGGCGTTGCAGGGCGGTCAGCCCCAGCATTTT
>TRBD1|.|TRBJ1-2|TRBV29-1
CSVEAGGYGYTF
TGCAGCGTTGAAGCAGGGGGCTATGGCTACACCTTC
>.|.|TRBJ2-5|TRBV7-7
CASSLRSGYFQETQYF
TGTGCCAGCAGCTTGAGGAGCGGATACTTCCAAGAGACCCAGTACTTC
>.|once|TRBJ2-3|TRBV5-4
CASSLVAGTDTQYF
TGTGCCAGCAGCTTGGTAGCGGGCACAGATACGCAGTATTTT
>.|.|TRBJ2-5|TRBV6-5
CASSRQAFQETQYF
TGTGCCAGCAGCCGACAGGCCTTCCAAGAGACCCAGTACTTC
>TRBD2|.|TRBJ2-6|TRBV30
CACPRGGAGANVLTF
TGTGCCTGCCCCCGGGGGGGGGCCGGGGCCAACGTCCTGACTTTC
>.|.|TRBJ1-5|TRBV7-9
CASQQGSNSNQPQHF
TGTGCCAGCCAACAGGGCTCTAATAGCAATCAGCCCCAGCATTTT
>.|.|TRBJ1-5|TRBV20-1
CSASAQSNQPQHF
TGCAGTGCTAGTGCACAGAGCAATCAGCCCCAGCATTTT
>.|.|TRBJ1-1|TRBV27
CASRRTGDTNEAFF
TGTGCCAGCAGAAGGACGGGAGATACAAATGAAGCTTTCTTT
>TRBD1|.|TRBJ2-5|TRBV4-3
CASSQNRGGETQYF
TGCGCCAGCAGCCAAAACAGGGGCGGAGAGACCCAGTACTTC
>TRBD1|.|TRBJ1-6|TRBV19
CASSSDRGLANSPLHF
TGTGCCAGTAGTTCGGACAGGGGGCTGGCAAATTCACCCCTCCACTTT
>TRBD2|.|TRBJ2-4|TRBV6-2/TRBV6-3
CASSWGGRASENIQYF
TGTGCCAGCAGTTGGGGCGGGAGGGCCTCGGAAAACATTCAGTACTTC
>.|.|TRBJ1-1|TRBV2
CASSRETNTEAFF
TGTGCCAGCAGCCGGGAGACGAACACTGAAGCTTTCTTT
>TRBD2|.|TRBJ2-2|TRBV4-2
CASSQEASGRNTGELFF
TGTGCCAGCAGCCAAGAGGCCAGCGGGAGGAACACCGGGGAGCTGTTTTTT
>.|.|TRBJ2-7|TRBV29-1
CSAGGYEQYF
TGCAGCGCTGGGGGGTACGAGCAGTACTTC
>TRBD1|.|TRBJ2-3|TRBV3-1/TRBV3-2
CASSRVPGGAQYF
TGTGCCAGCAGCCGCGTTCCAGGGGGAGCGCAGTATTTT
>TRBD2|few|TRBJ2-3|TRBV3-1/TRBV3-2
CASSQVLAGGGDTQYF
TGTGCCAGCAGCCAAGTTCTAGCGGGGGGAGGCGATACGCAGTATTTT
>TRBD1|.|TRBJ2-7|TRBV5-4
CASSRDRASYEQYF
TGTGCCAGCAGCCGTGACAGGGCCTCCTACGAGCAGTACTTC
>.|.|TRBJ2-2|TRBV5-5
CASSAQGGANTGELFF
TGTGCCAGCAGCGCGCAAGGGGGGGCCAACACCGGGGAGCTGTTTTTT
>TRBD2|.|TRBJ2-1|TRBV5-1
CASSSVGTSEEEQFF
TGCGCCAGCAGCTCGGTCGGGACTAGCGAGGAGGAGCAGTTCTTC
>TRBD1|few|TRBJ1-1|TRBV12-5
CASGLDRGTEAFF
TGTGCTAGTGGTTTGGACAGGGGAACTGAAGCTTTCTTT
>.|.|TRBJ1-2|TRBV7-2
CASSSGQAWRGGGYTF
TGTGCCAGCAGCTCGGGACAAGCTTGGAGGGGGGGTGGCTACACCTTC
>.|once|TRBJ1-1|TRBV6-1
CASSYGRDTEAFF
TGTGCCAGCAGCTACGGTCGGGACACTGAAGCTTTCTTT
>.|.|TRBJ2-7|TRBV12-3/TRBV12-4
CASSLFEYEQYF
TGTGCCAGCAGTTTATTCGAGTACGAGCAGTACTTC
>TRBD2|.|TRBJ2-7|TRBV15
CATSRVAGGGNEQYF
TGTGCCACCAGCAGGGTAGCGGGAGGGGGGAACGAGCAGTACTTC
>TRBD1|.|TRBJ1-6|TRBV3-1/TRBV3-2
CASSQAGQAYNSPLHF
TGTGCCAGCAGCCAAGCGGGACAGGCCTATAATTCACCCCTCCACTTT
>TRBD1|.|TRBJ1-4|TRBV5-1
CASSLAGGEKLFF
TGCGCCAGCAGCTTGGCAGGGGGCGAAAAACTGTTTTTT
>TRBD2|.|TRBJ2-1|TRBV19
CASSTQRGRDNEQFF
TGTGCCAGTAGTACCCAGCGGGGACGGGACAATGAGCAGTTCTTC
>.|.|TRBJ2-7|TRBV20-1
CSARSGSEQYF
TGCAGTGCTAGATCGGGGTCCGAGCAGTACTTC
>.|.|TRBJ1-1|TRBV7-9
CASSPSDNLNTEAFF
TGTGCCAGCAGCCCGTCGGACAACCTGAACACTGAAGCTTTCTTT
>.|.|TRBJ2-5|TRBV28
CASTPGGSSGGTQYF
TGTGCCAGCACCCCAGGTGGGTCGAGCGGCGGGACCCAGTACTTC
>TRBD2|.|TRBJ2-3|TRBV29-1
CSVSGGHTDTQYF
TGCAGCGTTTCGGGGGGGCACACAGATACGCAGTATTTT
>TRBD2|.|TRBJ2-7|TRBV5-1
CASSQTAGGLTYEQYF
TGCGCCAGCAGCCAAACGGCGGGAGGTCTGACCTACGAGCAGTACTTC
>.|.|TRBJ2-3|TRBV30
CAWSASGSDTQYF
TGTGCCTGGAGTGCCTCGGGATCAGATACGCAGTATTTT
>.|.|TRBJ1-3|TRBV28
CATLVAGNTIYF
TGTGCCACCCTAGTAGCGGGAAACACCATATATTTT
>.|.|TRBJ2-5|TRBV9
CASSQGGGGETQYF
TGTGCCAGCAGCCAGGGAGGGGGAGGAGAGACCCAGTACTTC
>.|.|TRBJ1-4|TRBV6-6
CASSYFGSRDEKLFF
TGTGCCAGCAGTTACTTCGGAAGTCGGGATGAAAAACTGTTTTTT
>TRBD1|.|TRBJ1-3|TRBV5-6
CASSKSGTGSGNTIYF
TGTGCCAGCAGCAAATCCGGGACAGGCTCTGGAAACACCATATATTTT
>TRBD2|.|TRBJ2-1|TRBV6-2/TRBV6-3
CASSFSWAGGDNEQFF
TGTGCCAGCAGTTTTTCTTGGGCGGGAGGGGACAATGAGCAGTTCTTC
>TRBD2|.|TRBJ2-7|TRBV6-6
CASSAISGRANEQYF
TGTGCCAGCAGTGCTATTAGCGGGAGGGCGAACGAGCAGTACTTC
>.|.|TRBJ1-1|TRBV24-1
CATSDRKGTEAFF
TGTGCCACCTCGGACAGAAAGGGAACTGAAGCTTTCTTT
>.|.|TRBJ2-3|TRBV3-1/TRBV3-2
CASSQGFAADTQYF
TGTGCCAGCAGCCAAGGATTCGCGGCAGATACGCAGTATTTT
>TRBD2|few|TRBJ2-7|TRBV6-2/TRBV6-3
CASSATSARGQYF
TGTGCCAGCAGTGCGACTAGCGCCCGGGGGCAGTACTTC
>.|.|TRBJ1-4|TRBV5-6
CASSLVQQNEKLFF
TGTGCCAGCAGCTTGGTTCAACAGAATGAAAAACTGTTTTTT
>.|.|TRBJ2-7|TRBV15
CATSRDSPDSGYEQYF
TGTGCCACCAGCAGAGATAGTCCCGACAGTGGCTACGAGCAGTACTTC
>.|.|TRBJ2-6|TRBV3-1/TRBV3-2
CASSLPQSHSGANVLTF
TGTGCCAGCAGCCTACCTCAGTCTCATTCTGGGGCCAACGTCCTGACTTTC
>TRBD1|.|TRBJ2-5|TRBV15
CATSRDQRGRLETQYF
TGTGCCACCAGCAGAGATCAGAGGGGGCGCTTGGAGACCCAGTACTTC